This TCR beta chain is from a study of T cell responses to AZD1222 COVID-19 vaccine. Germline CDR1 reads LGHNA; CDR2 reads YSLEER. The V gene end was trimmed by 4 bases and the J gene end by 2 bases; junction bases not matched to a gene: 3. The CDR3 has 14 residues. Sequencing used immunoSEQ multiplex PCR; TCRdb keeps in-frame clones, though not all of them. The sample carries roughly 80,000 clones, roughly 90% recorded once. The V and J genes are TRBV4-3 and TRBJ2-3, with 7 bases lining up with TRBD1. This sequence originates from an adult in good health. Sample: peripheral blood, taken on day 0 of MenACWY control vaccination. The CDR3 spells CASSLGQFTDTQYF. The CDR3 DNA sequence: TGCGCCAGCAGCCTGGGACAGTTCACAGATACGCAGTATTTT.